Below are 26 T cell receptor beta chains sequenced from a single sample in a study of OX40 agonist ivuxolimab in advanced cancers. Here immunoSEQ multiplex PCR was the method, and the copy in TCRdb shows in-frame clones only, minus some. Of over 90,000 clones in the sample, approximately 93% were seen once. The sample in question was CD4+ or CD8+ T cells sorted from blood, obtained in a trial of the OX40 agonist ivuxolimab. The receptors were gathered from an adult with an advanced solid tumor such as melanoma, head and neck, liver or kidney cancer.

The V gene is TRBV10-3, the J gene TRBJ1-2, with TRBD1 matching 10 bases. The CDR3 contains 14 residues. V lost 0 bases, J lost 8 bases, and 3 bases stayed unmatched. Germline V lookup: CDR1 ENHRY, CDR2 SYGVKD. CDR3 sequence: CAISESRTGGGYTF. The CDR3 region has the DNA TGTGCCATCAGTGAGTCTAGGACAGGGGGAGGCTACACCTTC.

CDR3 loop: CASSQDRDGGYTF. The CDR3 coding sequence is TGTGCCAGCAGCCAAGACAGGGACGGTGGCTACACCTTC. The chain joins TRBV4-2 to TRBJ1-2, with a possible D match to TRBD1 (5 bases). CDR1 and CDR2 (germline): LGHNA, YNFKEQ. The ends were cut back, 0 bases at V and 7 bases at J, with 9 bases in the middle. The CDR3 length is 13 residues.

This chain joins TRBV9 and TRBJ1-1; possible D gene TRBD1, 6 bases. V lost 4 bases and J 5 bases, leaving 15 bases between the germline ends. Germline V CDR1 and CDR2: SGDLS, YYNGEE. The CDR3 extends over 14 amino acids. CDR3 in DNA: TGTGCCAGCAGCCTAACAGGGAGGTCAACTGAAGCTTTCTTT. It is translated as CASSLTGRSTEAFF.

The chain couples TRBV11-2 to TRBJ1-3; TRBD1 matches at 9 bases. The V gene end was trimmed by 5 bases and the J gene end by 0 bases; junction bases not matched to a gene: 8. The CDR3 runs 17 residues. The germline V gene has CDR1 SGHAT and CDR2 FQNNGV. CDR3: CASSLRTGAFSGNTIYF. The CDR3 nucleotides are TGTGCCAGCAGCCTCCGGACAGGGGCCTTCTCTGGAAACACCATATATTTT. Variable domain in full (rest from reference TRBV11-2 and TRBJ1-3): EAGVAQSPRYKIIEKRQSVAFWCNPISGHATLYWYQQILGQGPKLLIQFQNNGVVDDSQLPKDRFSAERLKGVDSTLKIQPAKLEDSAVYLCASSLRTGAFSGNTIYFGEGSWLTVV.

The rearrangement uses TRBV7-2 and TRBJ2-3; no firm D call. The CDR3 extends over 14 amino acids. Trimming pared 4 bases from V and 1 base from J, leaving 9 bases between. Per germline, CDR1 SGHTA and CDR2 FQGNSA. CDR3 loop: CASSSRFGTDTQYF. Here the CDR3 DNA reads TGTGCCAGCAGCTCTAGGTTCGGCACAGATACGCAGTATTTT.

The chain has TRBV7-3 and TRBJ2-1; no firm D call. Trimming removed 1 base at V and 0 bases at J, with 10 bases between. In germline, CDR1 is SGHTA, CDR2 FQGTGA. This CDR3 is built from 16 residues. Here the CDR3 reads CASSLIYSTSYNEQFF. CDR3 in DNA: TGTGCCAGCAGCTTAATCTACAGTACCTCCTACAATGAGCAGTTCTTC.

Only a few counts were recorded for this clone. This chain joins TRBV30 and TRBJ1-1; D is uncertain. The V gene lost 4 bases and the J gene lost 10 bases, with 22 bases spanning the gap. Germline values: CDR1 GTSNPN, CDR2 SVGIG (reference sequence). The CDR3 runs to 14 residues. The CDR3 region is CAWMGARLSRGAFF. The CDR3 region has the DNA TGTGCCTGGATGGGTGCTCGCCTAAGCCGAGGAGCTTTCTTT.

V is TRBV6-5 and J is TRBJ1-4, with a tentative D call TRBD1 (6 bases). V lost 4 bases and J 3 bases, leaving 12 bases between the germline ends. CDR1 MNHEY and CDR2 SVGAGI come from the germline V gene. The CDR3 is 15 amino acids. The CDR3 sequence: CASSFAGAANEKLFF. In DNA, the CDR3 is TGTGCCAGCAGTTTTGCGGGGGCGGCTAATGAAAAACTGTTTTTT.

The gene calls are TRBV5-1 and TRBJ2-5, with D possibly called TRBD1 or TRBD2 (7 bases each). The CDR3 extends over 14 amino acids. The V gene lost 4 bases and the J gene lost 5 bases, with 15 bases spanning the gap. The germline gives CDR1 SGHRS, CDR2 YFSETQ. The CDR3 DNA sequence: TGCGCCAGCAGCGCTGCAGGGGGAGGGGAGACCCAGTACTTC. This sequence encodes CASSAAGGGETQYF. Using reference TRBV5-1 and TRBJ2-5 for the parts outside the CDR3, the full variable domain is KAGVTQTPRYLIKTRGQQVTLSCSPISGHRSVSWYQQTPGQGLQFLFEYFSETQRNKGNFPGRFSGRQFSNSRSEMNVSTLELGDSALYLCASSAAGGGETQYFGPGTRLLVL.

CDR3 loop: CASSASSYNEQFF. The CDR3 nucleotides read TGTGCCAGCAGCGCGAGCTCCTACAATGAGCAGTTCTTC. This chain joins TRBV11-2 and TRBJ2-1; D gene unclear. In germline, CDR1 is SGHAT, CDR2 FQNNGV. The CDR3 consists of 13 residues. The V gene lost 5 bases and the J gene lost 0 bases, with 5 bases spanning the gap.

The V and J genes are TRBV9 and TRBJ2-1; D perhaps matches TRBD2 (5 bases). The ends were cut back, 1 base at V and 4 bases at J, with 18 bases in the middle. This CDR3 has 17 residues. Germline CDR1 and CDR2: SGDLS and YYNGEE. CDR3 in DNA: TGTGCCAGCAGCGTAACCGTACGGGGAGTTTCGTACAATGAGCAGTTCTTC. Amino acids: CASSVTVRGVSYNEQFF.

The chain couples TRBV11-2 to TRBJ1-4; D unclear. Trimming cost V 1 base and J 0 bases, with 9 bases left between them. The CDR3 length is 16 residues. CDR1 is SGHAT and CDR2 is FQNNGV in the germline V gene. CDR3 region: CASSLVGPATNEKLFF. The CDR3 DNA follows: TGTGCCAGCAGCTTAGTAGGTCCGGCAACTAATGAAAAACTGTTTTTT. Full variable domain (rest looked up from reference TRBV11-2 and TRBJ1-4): EAGVAQSPRYKIIEKRQSVAFWCNPISGHATLYWYQQILGQGPKLLIQFQNNGVVDDSQLPKDRFSAERLKGVDSTLKIQPAKLEDSAVYLCASSLVGPATNEKLFFGSGTQLSVL.

V usage is TRBV6-6 and J usage is TRBJ2-7; either TRBD1 or TRBD2 may fit D (5 bases each). V shed 5 bases and J shed 3 bases, with 17 bases lying between them. This CDR3 spans 15 amino acids. Germline-derived CDR1 and CDR2 are MNHNY and SVGAGI (reference sequence). The CDR3 loop is CASSLFTSGSYEQYF. CDR3 in DNA: TGTGCCAGCAGTCTCTTTACGTCAGGGAGCTACGAGCAGTACTTC.

V is TRBV27 and J is TRBJ2-7; D possibly corresponds to TRBD1 (5 bases). CDR1 and CDR2 (germline): MNHEY, SMNVEV (reference sequence). Trimming left V 2 bases short and J 2 bases short, with 13 bases between. The CDR3 length is 15 residues. CDR3 protein: CASSLGHQPAYEQYF. Written as DNA, the CDR3 is TGTGCCAGCAGTTTAGGACACCAACCCGCCTACGAGCAGTACTTC.

The J gene is TRBJ2-1, the V gene TRBV30, with a tentative D call TRBD2 (6 bases). From germline, CDR1 is GTSNPN and CDR2 SVGIG (reference sequence). The CDR3 runs 13 residues. V was cut by 3 bases and J by 9 bases, with 15 bases left in between. CDR3 region: CAWSALPSAEQFF. DNA of the CDR3: TGTGCCTGGAGCGCGTTACCTAGCGCTGAGCAGTTCTTC.

The chain carries TRBV6-1 and TRBJ2-7, with D unresolved. This CDR3 is built from 15 residues. In germline, CDR1 is MNHNS, CDR2 SASEGT. With 8 bases removed from V and 3 bases from J, the gap between germline ends came to 20 bases. As DNA, the CDR3 is TGTGCCAGCTCTTGGGCCCCGAGCCCCCTCTACGAGCAGTACTTC. It codes for CASSWAPSPLYEQYF.

The chain recombines TRBV7-2 with TRBJ2-3; 12 nucleotides agree with TRBD2. The CDR3 runs 18 residues. The V and J ends lost 5 bases and 1 base, in that order; junction bases with no gene match: 10. CDR1 and CDR2 from the germline V gene are SGHTA and FQGNSA. CDR3 DNA sequence: TGTGCCAGCAGCCAGGCTAGCGGGGGGGCTTCTGGCACAGATACGCAGTATTTT. As protein: CASSQASGGASGTDTQYF.

The chain carries TRBV7-2 and TRBJ2-7; D remains ambiguous. The CDR3 has 15 residues. Trimming shortened V by 4 bases and J by 4 bases, and 17 bases separated the two germline ends. Germline-derived CDR1 and CDR2 are SGHTA and FQGNSA. The CDR3 sequence is CASSSRAGPDYEQYF. The CDR3 coding sequence is TGTGCCAGCAGCTCTCGGGCTGGTCCCGATTACGAGCAGTACTTC.

The chain employs TRBV28 and TRBJ2-3, with 14 nucleotides matching TRBD2. J was trimmed by 3 bases and V by 5 bases; bases with no gene match: 13. This CDR3 comprises 19 residues. Germline V gene sequence: CDR1 MDHEN, CDR2 SYDVKM. For the CDR3, the DNA is TGTGCCAGCAGTCCCCGACTCGGGACTAGCGGGAGTAGGACAGATACGCAGTATTTT. It encodes CASSPRLGTSGSRTDTQYF.

The chain couples TRBV18 to TRBJ1-1, with a tentative D call TRBD1 (6 bases). This CDR3 is 15 amino acids long. Germline V gene sequence: CDR1 KGHSH, CDR2 LQKENI. V lost 1 base, J lost 0 bases, and 9 bases lay in between. CDR3 sequence reads: CASSPLDSLNTEAFF. The CDR3 nucleotides are TGTGCCAGCTCACCACTGGACAGCTTGAACACTGAAGCTTTCTTT.

This clone was detected only a few times. The chain joins TRBV5-1 to TRBJ1-1, with a possible D match to TRBD1 (6 bases). Trimming shortened V by 4 bases and J by 1 base, and 14 bases separated the two germline ends. Germline assignment: CDR1 SGHRS and CDR2 YFSETQ. There are 15 residues in the CDR3. CDR3 sequence (DNA): TGCGCCAGCAGCCTCGGGGGGGCGCCGAACACTGAAGCTTTCTTT. Amino acids: CASSLGGAPNTEAFF.

The rearrangement links TRBV2 to TRBJ2-3; 10 bases are shared with TRBD1. V trimming: 4 bases; J trimming: 4 bases; junction bases outside the gene matches: 2. This CDR3 spans 14 amino acids. The germline CDR1 and CDR2 sequences are SNHLY and FYNNEI. CDR3 amino acids: CASSGDRGPDTQYF. The CDR3 nucleotides read TGTGCCAGCAGTGGGGACAGGGGACCAGATACGCAGTATTTT.

V usage is TRBV7-9 and J usage is TRBJ1-1, with TRBD1 matching over 7 bases. This CDR3 spans 16 amino acids. CDR1 is SEHNR and CDR2 is FQNEAQ in the germline V gene (reference sequence). Trimming removed 5 bases from V and 0 bases from J; junction bases left unmatched: 9. CDR3 in DNA: TGTGCCAGCAGCGCCGACAGGGCAAATTTGAACACTGAAGCTTTCTTT. Translation: CASSADRANLNTEAFF.

This rearrangement joins TRBV27 to TRBJ2-1, with D uncertain. The V gene's germline CDR1 is MNHEY and CDR2 SMNVEV (reference sequence). V was shortened by 7 bases and J by 0 bases, with 10 bases between the two germline ends. The CDR3 is 14 residues long. CDR3 bases: TGTGCCAGCACCCGGGCAGGCTCCTACAATGAGCAGTTCTTC. Its protein is CASTRAGSYNEQFF.

This chain joins TRBV5-1 and TRBJ2-2; D is uncertain. Germline lookup yields CDR1 SGHRS and CDR2 YFSETQ. Trimming took off 0 bases at V and 5 bases at J, with 8 bases between the two ends. This CDR3 has 14 residues. CDR3 bases: TGCGCCAGCAGCTTGGCTGGCTCGACCGGGGAGCTGTTTTTT. Encoded protein: CASSLAGSTGELFF.

V gene TRBV10-1 combines with J gene TRBJ1-1; 9 positions agree with TRBD1. Germline V lookup: CDR1 WNHNN, CDR2 SYGVQD (reference sequence). The V gene end was trimmed by 3 bases and the J gene end by 1 base; junction bases not matched to a gene: 6. CDR3 length: 16 amino acids. As DNA, the CDR3 is TGCGCCAGCAGTGATCGGGGACAGGGTGGGAACACTGAAGCTTTCTTT. This translates into CASSDRGQGGNTEAFF.